The 12 T cell receptor beta chains below all came from one sample that was sequenced in a study of blood T cell repertoires in COVID-19. Profiling relied on immunoSEQ multiplex PCR, and the TCRdb table lists in-frame clones only, not all of them. The repertoire includes 90,000 to 110,000 clones, approximately 82% of them detected once, and 7.9% sits in the top ten. The sample was peripheral blood. Receptors were obtained from a woman of 80 years or more with active or convalescent COVID-19.

The J gene is TRBJ2-1, the V gene TRBV5-8; 8 nucleotides line up with TRBD2. V lost 5 bases and J lost 2; bases outside the gene matches: 6. CDR3 length equals 15 residues. CDR1 SGHTS and CDR2 YDEGEE come from the germline V gene. The CDR3 spells CASSSSGSPYNEQFF. The CDR3 DNA reads TGTGCCAGCAGTTCAAGCGGGAGCCCCTACAATGAGCAGTTCTTC.

J is TRBJ1-6 and V is TRBV2; 8 bases line up with TRBD1. Germline-derived CDR1 and CDR2 are SNHLY and FYNNEI. The ends lost 6 bases at V and 8 bases at J; junction bases unmatched: 3. This CDR3 contains 13 residues. For the CDR3, the DNA is TGTGCCAGCAGGGGACAGGAGGATTCACCCCTCCACTTT. The encoded protein is CASRGQEDSPLHF.

The chain joins TRBV2 to TRBJ2-7; D may be TRBD2 (6 bases). The CDR3 loop spans 15 amino acids. V lost 7 bases, J lost 7 bases, and 23 bases lay in between. Per the germline V gene, CDR1 is SNHLY and CDR2 is FYNNEI. CDR3 DNA sequence: TGTGCCAGCACCTCGGGGGAGATCCGAGGCGGGGAGCAGTACTTC. This sequence encodes CASTSGEIRGGEQYF.

The V gene is TRBV9, the J gene TRBJ2-1; 8 positions agree with TRBD2. Germline V lookup: CDR1 SGDLS, CDR2 YYNGEE. This CDR3 spans 17 amino acids. Losses at the gene ends were 0 bases for V and 3 bases for J; bases not matched to a gene: 8. The DNA for the CDR3 is TGTGCCAGCAGCGTAGTCCCAAGGACTAGCAACTACAATGAGCAGTTCTTC. Amino acid sequence: CASSVVPRTSNYNEQFF.

The chain is built from TRBV5-7 and TRBJ2-7; D call uncertain. TRBV5-7 is reported as an ORF; its role is uncertain. V was pared by 5 bases and J by 4 bases, with 16 bases between. This CDR3 region has 14 residues. The CDR3: CASRPNRSPYEQYF. The DNA for the CDR3 is TGTGCCAGCAGGCCTAATCGTAGTCCTTACGAGCAGTACTTC.

In this sample, this clone turned up many times. V usage is TRBV29-1 and J usage is TRBJ2-7, with TRBD1 matching over 7 bases. Germline V gene data show CDR1 as SQVTM and CDR2 as ANQGSEA. V dropped 6 bases and J dropped 0; count of bases not matched to a gene: 2. There are 12 residues in the CDR3. The CDR3 region has the DNA TGCAGCGTAAACAGGGGCTCCTACGAGCAGTACTTC. Its translation: CSVNRGSYEQYF.

The chain has TRBV9 and TRBJ2-7; possible D gene TRBD1, 5 bases. From germline, CDR1 is SGDLS and CDR2 YYNGEE. The CDR3 covers 12 residues. V was shortened by 4 bases and J by 7 bases, with 12 bases between the two germline ends. The CDR3 DNA sequence: TGTGCCAGCAGCACAAATCCAGGGGAGCAGTACTTC. Protein: CASSTNPGEQYF. The whole variable domain, remainder taken from reference TRBV9 and TRBJ2-7, is DSGVTQTPKHLITATGQRVTLRCSPRSGDLSVYWYQQSLDQGLQFLIQYYNGEERAKGNILERFSAQQFPDLHSELNLSSLELGDSALYFCASSTNPGEQYFGPGTRLTVT.

Only one count was recorded for this clone. This chain connects TRBV28 to TRBJ2-4; D is perhaps TRBD2 (6 bases). The CDR3 extends over 14 amino acids. The germline gives CDR1 MDHEN, CDR2 SYDVKM. The V end lost 3 bases, the J end lost 2 bases, and 8 bases lay between the germline ends. The CDR3 here is CASSLEGTKNIQYF. DNA for the CDR3: TGTGCCAGCAGTTTGGAGGGAACCAAAAACATTCAGTACTTC.

The chain uses TRBV2 and TRBJ1-6; 8 nucleotides match TRBD1. Germline V gene data show CDR1 as SNHLY and CDR2 as FYNNEI. Trimming took 9 bases from V and 10 from J; bases not matched to a gene: 11. This CDR3 has 14 residues. CDR3 nucleotide sequence: TGTGCCAGTAACAAAGGACAGGGCGAATCACCCCTCCACTTT. This gives the protein CASNKGQGESPLHF.

The chain has TRBV7-3 and TRBJ1-1; no definite D call. Trimming took 3 bases from V and 2 from J, leaving 10 bases between them. This CDR3 contains 14 residues. The V gene's germline CDR1 is SGHTA and CDR2 FQGTGA. CDR3 protein: CASSFMGSNTEAFF. As DNA, the CDR3 is TGTGCCAGCAGCTTCATGGGGAGCAACACTGAAGCTTTCTTT. The complete variable domain, with remaining parts taken from reference TRBV7-3 and TRBJ1-1, reads GAGVSQTPSNKVTEKGKYVELRCDPISGHTALYWYRQSLGQGPEFLIYFQGTGAADDSGLPNDRFFAVRPEGSVSTLKIQRTERGDSAVYLCASSFMGSNTEAFFGQGTRLTVV.

V gene TRBV19 combines with J gene TRBJ2-7; 8 bases are a match to TRBD2. Germline CDR1 reads LNHDA; CDR2 reads SQIVND (reference sequence). J was trimmed by 3 bases and V by 6 bases; bases with no gene match: 13. This CDR3 is 16 amino acids long. The CDR3 here is CASRDGYAGGHYEQYF. The CDR3 DNA reads TGTGCCAGTAGAGATGGGTACGCGGGAGGACACTACGAGCAGTACTTC.

The chain uses TRBV7-8 and TRBJ1-2; the D is unclear. With 2 bases removed from V and 4 bases from J, the gap between germline ends came to 14 bases. Germline V CDR1 and CDR2: SGHVS, FQNEAQ. This CDR3 comprises 15 residues. The CDR3: CASSLSSGSFYGYTF. In DNA form, the CDR3 reads TGTGCCAGCAGCTTATCGTCGGGGTCTTTCTATGGCTACACCTTC.